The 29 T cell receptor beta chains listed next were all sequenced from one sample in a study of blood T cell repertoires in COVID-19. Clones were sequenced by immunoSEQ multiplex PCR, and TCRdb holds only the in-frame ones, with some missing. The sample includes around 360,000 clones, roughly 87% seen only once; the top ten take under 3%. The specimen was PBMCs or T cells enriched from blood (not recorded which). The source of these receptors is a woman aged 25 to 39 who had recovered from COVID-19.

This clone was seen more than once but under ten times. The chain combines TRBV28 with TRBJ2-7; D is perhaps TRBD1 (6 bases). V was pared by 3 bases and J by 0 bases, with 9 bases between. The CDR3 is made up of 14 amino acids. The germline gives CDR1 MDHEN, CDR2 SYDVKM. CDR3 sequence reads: CASSFRQDSYEQYF. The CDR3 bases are TGTGCCAGCAGTTTTAGACAGGACTCCTACGAGCAGTACTTC.

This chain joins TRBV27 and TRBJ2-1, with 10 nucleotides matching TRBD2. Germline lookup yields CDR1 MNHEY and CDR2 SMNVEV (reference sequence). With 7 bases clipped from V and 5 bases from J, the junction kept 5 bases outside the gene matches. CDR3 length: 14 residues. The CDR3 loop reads CASISTSGNNEQFF. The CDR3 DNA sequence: TGTGCCAGCATCTCCACTAGCGGGAACAATGAGCAGTTCTTC.

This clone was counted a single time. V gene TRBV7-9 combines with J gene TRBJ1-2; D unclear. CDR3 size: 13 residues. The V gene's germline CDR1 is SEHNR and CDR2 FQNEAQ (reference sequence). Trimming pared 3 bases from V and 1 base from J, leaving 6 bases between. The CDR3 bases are TGTGCCAGCAGCTTCTTATTTAACTATGGCTACACCTTC. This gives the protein CASSFLFNYGYTF. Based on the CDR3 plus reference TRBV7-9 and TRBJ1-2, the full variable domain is DTGVSQNPRHKITKRGQNVTFRCDPISEHNRLYWYRQTLGQGPEFLTYFQNEAQLEKSRLLSDRFSAERPKGSFSTLEIQRTEQGDSAMYLCASSFLFNYGYTFGSGTRLTVV.

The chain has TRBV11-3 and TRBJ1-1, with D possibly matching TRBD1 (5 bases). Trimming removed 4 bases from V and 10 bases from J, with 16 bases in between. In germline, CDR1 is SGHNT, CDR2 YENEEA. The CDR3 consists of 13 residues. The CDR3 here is CASSSRSGGVAFF. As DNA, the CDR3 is TGTGCCAGCAGCTCCCGGTCCGGGGGGGTAGCTTTCTTT.

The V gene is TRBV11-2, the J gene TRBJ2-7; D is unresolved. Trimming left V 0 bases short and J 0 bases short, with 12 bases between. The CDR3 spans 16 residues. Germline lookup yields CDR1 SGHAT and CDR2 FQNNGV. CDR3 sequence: CASSLEWSLASYEQYF. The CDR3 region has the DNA TGTGCCAGCAGCTTAGAGTGGAGTCTGGCCTCCTACGAGCAGTACTTC.

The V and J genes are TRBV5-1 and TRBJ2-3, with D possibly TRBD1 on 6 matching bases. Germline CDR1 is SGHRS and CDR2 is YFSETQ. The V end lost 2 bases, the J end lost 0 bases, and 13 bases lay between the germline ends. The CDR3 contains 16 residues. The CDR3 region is CASSLGGRTSTDTQYF. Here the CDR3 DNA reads TGCGCCAGCAGCTTAGGGGGACGCACTAGCACAGATACGCAGTATTTT.

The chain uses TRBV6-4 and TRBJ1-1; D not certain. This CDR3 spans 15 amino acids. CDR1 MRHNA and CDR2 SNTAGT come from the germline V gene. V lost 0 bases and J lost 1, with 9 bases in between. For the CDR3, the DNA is TGTGCCAGCAGTGACTCGTATCAAGCGAACACTGAAGCTTTCTTT. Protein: CASSDSYQANTEAFF.

The CDR3 here is CASSQGWGDPLGNEQFF. The DNA for the CDR3 is TGCGCCAGCAGCCAAGGGTGGGGGGACCCCCTTGGGAATGAGCAGTTCTTC. The rearrangement links TRBV4-1 to TRBJ2-1, with TRBD2 as a possible D gene (6 bases). Trimming removed 1 base at V and 7 bases at J, with 20 bases between. Germline V CDR1 and CDR2: MGHRA, YSYEKL. The CDR3 sequence is 17 residues long.

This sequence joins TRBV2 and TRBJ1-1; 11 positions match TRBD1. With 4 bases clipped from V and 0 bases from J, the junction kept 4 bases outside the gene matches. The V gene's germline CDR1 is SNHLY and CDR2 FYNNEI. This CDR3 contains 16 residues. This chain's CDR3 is CASSGTGGLLNTEAFF. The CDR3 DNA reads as TGTGCCAGCAGTGGGACAGGGGGCCTCCTGAACACTGAAGCTTTCTTT. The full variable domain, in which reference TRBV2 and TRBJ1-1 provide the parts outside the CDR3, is EPEVTQTPSHQVTQMGQEVILRCVPISNHLYFYWYRQILGQKVEFLVSFYNNEISEKSEIFDDQFSVERPDGSNFTLKIRSTKLEDSAMYFCASSGTGGLLNTEAFFGQGTRLTVV.

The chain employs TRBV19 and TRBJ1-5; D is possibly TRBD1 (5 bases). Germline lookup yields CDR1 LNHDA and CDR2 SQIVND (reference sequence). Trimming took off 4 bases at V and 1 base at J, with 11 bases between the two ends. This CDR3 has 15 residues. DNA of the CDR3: TGTGCCAGTAGTACAGGGTTTGTCAGCAATCAGCCCCAGCATTTT. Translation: CASSTGFVSNQPQHF.

The CDR3 DNA follows: TGTGCCAGCAGCACATTAAGGGGGTTTAATGAAAAACTGTTTTTT. It yields the protein CASSTLRGFNEKLFF. The V gene is TRBV28, the J gene TRBJ1-4; weak D call: TRBD1 (6 bases). The CDR3 length is 15 residues. CDR1 and CDR2 from the germline V gene are MDHEN and SYDVKM. V lost 6 bases and J lost 4, with 15 bases in between. Combining the CDR3 with reference TRBV28 and TRBJ1-4 gives the whole variable domain DVKVTQSSRYLVKRTGEKVFLECVQDMDHENMFWYRQDPGLGLRLIYFSYDVKMKEKGDIPEGYSVSREKKERFSLILESASTNQTSMYLCASSTLRGFNEKLFFGSGTQLSVL.

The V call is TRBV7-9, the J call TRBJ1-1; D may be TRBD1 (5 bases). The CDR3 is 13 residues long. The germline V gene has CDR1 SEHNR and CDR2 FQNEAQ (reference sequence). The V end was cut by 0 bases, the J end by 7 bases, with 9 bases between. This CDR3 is CASSLALTDEAFF. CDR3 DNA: TGTGCCAGCAGCTTAGCCCTGACAGATGAAGCTTTCTTT.

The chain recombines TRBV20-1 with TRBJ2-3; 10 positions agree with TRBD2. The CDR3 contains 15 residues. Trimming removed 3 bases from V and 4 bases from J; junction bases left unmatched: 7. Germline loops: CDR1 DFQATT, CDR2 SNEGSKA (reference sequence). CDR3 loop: CSASRASGGADTQYF. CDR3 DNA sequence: TGCAGTGCTAGTCGCGCTAGCGGGGGCGCAGATACGCAGTATTTT.

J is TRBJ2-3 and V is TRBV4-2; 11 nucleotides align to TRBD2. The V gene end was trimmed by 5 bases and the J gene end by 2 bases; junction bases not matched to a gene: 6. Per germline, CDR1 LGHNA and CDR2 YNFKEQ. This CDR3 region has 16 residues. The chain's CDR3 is CASSAQTSGDTDTQYF. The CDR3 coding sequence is TGTGCCAGCAGCGCCCAGACTAGCGGGGACACAGATACGCAGTATTTT.

The CDR3 here is CASSFHRDRGGTEAFF. CDR3 DNA: TGTGCCAGCAGCTTCCACCGGGACAGGGGAGGCACTGAAGCTTTCTTT. The chain employs TRBV7-9 and TRBJ1-1; 10 bases map to TRBD1. The germline V gene encodes CDR1 SEHNR and CDR2 FQNEAQ (reference sequence). The CDR3 is 16 amino acids. The junction had 8 bases not matched to a gene; V was cut back by 3 bases and J by 4 bases.

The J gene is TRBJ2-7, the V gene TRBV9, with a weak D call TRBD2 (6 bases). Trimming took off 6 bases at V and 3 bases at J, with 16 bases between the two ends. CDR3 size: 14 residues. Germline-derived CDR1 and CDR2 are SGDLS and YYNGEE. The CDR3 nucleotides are TGTGCCAGCAACACCGGGACTCTCGGCTACGAGCAGTACTTC. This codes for CASNTGTLGYEQYF. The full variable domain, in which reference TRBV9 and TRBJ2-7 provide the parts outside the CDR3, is DSGVTQTPKHLITATGQRVTLRCSPRSGDLSVYWYQQSLDQGLQFLIQYYNGEERAKGNILERFSAQQFPDLHSELNLSSLELGDSALYFCASNTGTLGYEQYFGPGTRLTVT.

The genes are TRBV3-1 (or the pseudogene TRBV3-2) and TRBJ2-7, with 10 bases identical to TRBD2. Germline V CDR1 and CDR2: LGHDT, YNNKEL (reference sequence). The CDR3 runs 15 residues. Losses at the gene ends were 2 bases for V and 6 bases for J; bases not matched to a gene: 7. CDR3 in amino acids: CASSQRGAGGLEQYF. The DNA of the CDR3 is TGTGCCAGCAGCCAAAGAGGAGCGGGGGGGCTCGAGCAGTACTTC.

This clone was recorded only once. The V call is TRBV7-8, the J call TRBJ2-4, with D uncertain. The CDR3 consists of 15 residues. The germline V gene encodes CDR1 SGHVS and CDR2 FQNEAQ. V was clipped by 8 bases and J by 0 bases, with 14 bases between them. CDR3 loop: CASALSSLAKNIQYF. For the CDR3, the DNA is TGTGCCAGCGCCTTAAGTAGCCTAGCCAAAAACATTCAGTACTTC.

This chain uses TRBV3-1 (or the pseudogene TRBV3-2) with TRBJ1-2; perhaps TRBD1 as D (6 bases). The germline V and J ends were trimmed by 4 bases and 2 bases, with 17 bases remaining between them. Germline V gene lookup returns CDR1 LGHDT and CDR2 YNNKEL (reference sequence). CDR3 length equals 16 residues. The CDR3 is CASSPRPETGNYGYTF. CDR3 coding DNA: TGTGCCAGCAGCCCGCGCCCCGAAACAGGGAACTATGGCTACACCTTC.

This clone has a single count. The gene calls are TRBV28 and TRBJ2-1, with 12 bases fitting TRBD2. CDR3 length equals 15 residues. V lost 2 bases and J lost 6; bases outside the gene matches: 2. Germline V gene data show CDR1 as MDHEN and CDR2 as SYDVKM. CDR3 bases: TGTGCCAGCAGTTTACTAGCGGGAGGGCTCAATGAGCAGTTCTTC. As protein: CASSLLAGGLNEQFF.

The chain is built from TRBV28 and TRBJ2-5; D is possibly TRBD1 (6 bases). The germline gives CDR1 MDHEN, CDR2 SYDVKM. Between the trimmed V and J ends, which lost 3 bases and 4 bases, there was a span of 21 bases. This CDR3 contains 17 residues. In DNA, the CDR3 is TGTGCCAGCAGTTTGATTGAGGACAGCCGGAGGCGAGAGACCCAGTACTTC. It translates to CASSLIEDSRRRETQYF.

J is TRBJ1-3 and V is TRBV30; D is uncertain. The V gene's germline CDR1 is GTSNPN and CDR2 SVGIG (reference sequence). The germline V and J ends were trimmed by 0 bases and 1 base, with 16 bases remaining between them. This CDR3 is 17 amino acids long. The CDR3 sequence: CAWSVLQVSFSGNTIYF. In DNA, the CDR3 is TGTGCCTGGAGTGTACTCCAAGTATCCTTTTCTGGAAACACCATATATTTT.

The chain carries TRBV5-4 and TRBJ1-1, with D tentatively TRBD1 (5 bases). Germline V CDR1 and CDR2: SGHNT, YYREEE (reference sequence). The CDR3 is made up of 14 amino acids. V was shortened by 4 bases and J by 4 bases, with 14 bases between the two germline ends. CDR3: CASSPYDGATEAFF. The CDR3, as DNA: TGTGCCAGCAGCCCCTATGATGGGGCCACTGAAGCTTTCTTT.

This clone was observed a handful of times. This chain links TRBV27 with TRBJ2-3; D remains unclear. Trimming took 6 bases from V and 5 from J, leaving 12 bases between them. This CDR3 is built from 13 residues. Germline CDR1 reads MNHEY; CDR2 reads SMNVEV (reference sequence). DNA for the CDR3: TGTGCCAGCAGCCATCGGGTCATAGATACGCAGTATTTT. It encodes CASSHRVIDTQYF.

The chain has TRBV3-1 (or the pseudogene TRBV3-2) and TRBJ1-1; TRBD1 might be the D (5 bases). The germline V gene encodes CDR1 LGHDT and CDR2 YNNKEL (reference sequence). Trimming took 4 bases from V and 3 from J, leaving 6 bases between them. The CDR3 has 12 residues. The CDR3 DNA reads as TGTGCCAGCAGCCGGGGCGACACTGAAGCTTTCTTT. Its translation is CASSRGDTEAFF.

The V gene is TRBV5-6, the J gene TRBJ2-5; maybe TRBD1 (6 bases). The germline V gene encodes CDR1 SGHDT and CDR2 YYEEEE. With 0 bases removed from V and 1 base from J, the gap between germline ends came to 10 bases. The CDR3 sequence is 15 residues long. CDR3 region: CASSLAQGPQETQYF. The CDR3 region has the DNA TGTGCCAGCAGCTTGGCACAGGGACCCCAAGAGACCCAGTACTTC.

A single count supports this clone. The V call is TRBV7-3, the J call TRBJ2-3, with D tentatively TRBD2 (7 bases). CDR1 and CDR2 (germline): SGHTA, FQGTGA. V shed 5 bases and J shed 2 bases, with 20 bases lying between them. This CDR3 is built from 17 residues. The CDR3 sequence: CASSRGGAGALTDTQYF. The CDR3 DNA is TGTGCCAGCAGCCGCGGCGGTGCGGGGGCCCTCACAGATACGCAGTATTTT.

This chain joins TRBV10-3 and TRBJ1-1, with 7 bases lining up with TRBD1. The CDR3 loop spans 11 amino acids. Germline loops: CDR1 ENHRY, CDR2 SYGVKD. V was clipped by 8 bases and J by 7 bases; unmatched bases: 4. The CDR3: CAIQGQNEAFF. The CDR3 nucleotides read TGTGCCATCCAGGGACAGAATGAAGCTTTCTTT.

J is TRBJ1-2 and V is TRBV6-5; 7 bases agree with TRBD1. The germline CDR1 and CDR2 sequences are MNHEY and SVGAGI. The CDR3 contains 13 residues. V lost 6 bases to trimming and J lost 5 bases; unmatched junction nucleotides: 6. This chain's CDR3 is CASSHRGGYGYTF. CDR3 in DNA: TGTGCCAGCAGCCACAGGGGTGGATATGGCTACACCTTC.